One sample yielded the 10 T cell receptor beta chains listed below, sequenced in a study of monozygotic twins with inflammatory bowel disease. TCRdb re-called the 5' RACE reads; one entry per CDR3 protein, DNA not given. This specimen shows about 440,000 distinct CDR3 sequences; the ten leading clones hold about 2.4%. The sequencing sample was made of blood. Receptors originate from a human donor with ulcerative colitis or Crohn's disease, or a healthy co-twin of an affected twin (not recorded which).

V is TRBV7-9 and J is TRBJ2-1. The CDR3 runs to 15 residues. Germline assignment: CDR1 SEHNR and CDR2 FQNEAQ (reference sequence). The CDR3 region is CASSFVRGSYNEQFF.

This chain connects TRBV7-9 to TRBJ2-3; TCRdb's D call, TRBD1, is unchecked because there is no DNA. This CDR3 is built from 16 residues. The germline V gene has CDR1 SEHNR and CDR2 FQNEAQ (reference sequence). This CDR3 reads CASSLTTGYGTDTQYF.

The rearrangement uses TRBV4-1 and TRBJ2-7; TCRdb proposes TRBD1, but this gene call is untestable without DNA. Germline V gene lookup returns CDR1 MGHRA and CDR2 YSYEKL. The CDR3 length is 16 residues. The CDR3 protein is CASSQLSGGHHHEQYF.

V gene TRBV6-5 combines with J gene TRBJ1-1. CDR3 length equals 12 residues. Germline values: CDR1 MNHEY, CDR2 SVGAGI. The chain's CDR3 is CASIGWNTEAFF.

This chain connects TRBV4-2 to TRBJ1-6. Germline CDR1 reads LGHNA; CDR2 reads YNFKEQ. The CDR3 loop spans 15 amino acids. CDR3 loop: CASRTNENQYSPLHF.

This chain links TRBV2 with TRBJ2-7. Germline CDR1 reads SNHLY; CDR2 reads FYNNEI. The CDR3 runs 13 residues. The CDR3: CASRGTDSHEQYF.

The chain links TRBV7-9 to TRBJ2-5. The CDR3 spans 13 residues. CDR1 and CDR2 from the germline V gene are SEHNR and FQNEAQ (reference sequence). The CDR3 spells CASSFGRSETQYF. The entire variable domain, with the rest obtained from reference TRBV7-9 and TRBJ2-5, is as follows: DTGVSQNPRHKITKRGQNVTFRCDPISEHNRLYWYRQTLGQGPEFLTYFQNEAQLEKSRLLSDRFSAERPKGSFSTLEIQRTEQGDSAMYLCASSFGRSETQYFGPGTRLLVL.

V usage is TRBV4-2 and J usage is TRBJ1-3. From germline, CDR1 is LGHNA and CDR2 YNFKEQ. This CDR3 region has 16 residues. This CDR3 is CASSQVQGLTGNTIYF.

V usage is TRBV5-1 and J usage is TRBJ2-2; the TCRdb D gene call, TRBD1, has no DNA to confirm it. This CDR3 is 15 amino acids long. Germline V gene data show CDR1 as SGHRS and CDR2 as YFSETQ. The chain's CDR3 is CASSFGQGNTGELFF.

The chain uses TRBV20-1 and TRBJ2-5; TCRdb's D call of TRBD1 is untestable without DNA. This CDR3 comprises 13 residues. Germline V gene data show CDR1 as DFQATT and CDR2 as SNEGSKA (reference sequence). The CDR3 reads CSAPKGGAETQYF.